This TCR beta chain was identified in a study of cytomegalovirus exposure and HLA in healthy donors. Germline loops: CDR1 SGHAT, CDR2 FQNNGV. This CDR3 region has 16 residues. The V end was cut by 5 bases, the J end by 7 bases, with 23 bases between. Some clones are missing from TCRdb's copy, which holds only in-frame ones; the method was immunoSEQ multiplex PCR. The sample holds under 250,000 clones; around nine tenths are singletons and the top ten take about 3%. As to this clone: Its antigen is currently unknown.

Study-wide findings and caveats: Published work reported that the classifier diagnosed cytomegalovirus status with high specificity and sensitivity.

The chain couples TRBV11-2 to TRBJ1-1; a weak D match, TRBD1 (6 bases). The sequence came from a man younger than 35 in good health and CMV-seronegative. The sample was PBMCs. The CDR3 sequence is CASSPKRWGQTIEAFF. As DNA, the CDR3 is TGTGCCAGCAGCCCGAAGCGTTGGGGGCAAACGATTGAAGCTTTCTTT.